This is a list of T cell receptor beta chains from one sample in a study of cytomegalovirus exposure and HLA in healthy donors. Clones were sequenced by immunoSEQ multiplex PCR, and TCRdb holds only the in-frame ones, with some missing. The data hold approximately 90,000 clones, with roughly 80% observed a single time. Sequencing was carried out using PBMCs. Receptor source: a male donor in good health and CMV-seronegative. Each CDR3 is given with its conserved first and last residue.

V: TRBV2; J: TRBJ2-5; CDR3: CASRTGTNKTQYF
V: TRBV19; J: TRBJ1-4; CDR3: CASSKLRRANEKLFF
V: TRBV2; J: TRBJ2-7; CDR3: CASSSQGASYEQYF
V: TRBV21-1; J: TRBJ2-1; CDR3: CASITGNDNEQFF
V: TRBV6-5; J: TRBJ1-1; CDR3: CASSYSDRGDTEAFF
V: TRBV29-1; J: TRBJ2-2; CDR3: CSVDVGELFF
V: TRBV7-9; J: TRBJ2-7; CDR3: CASSLRSGGLDEQYF
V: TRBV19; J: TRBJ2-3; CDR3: CASSSYGRVGDTQYF
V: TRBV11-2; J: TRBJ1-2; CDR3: CASSHQGLYGYTF
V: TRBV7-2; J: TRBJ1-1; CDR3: CASSPGTVNTEAFF
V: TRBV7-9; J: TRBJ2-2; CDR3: CASSLAPGQGVTGELFF
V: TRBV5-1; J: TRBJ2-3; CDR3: CASSLENPGDTQYF
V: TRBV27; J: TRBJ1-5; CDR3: CASSLDGMRNQPQHF
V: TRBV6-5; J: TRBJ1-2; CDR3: CASSSGHTTGGYTF
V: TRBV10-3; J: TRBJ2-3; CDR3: CAISVQGLAGGIADTQYF
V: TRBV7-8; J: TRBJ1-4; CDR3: CASSQGTAEKLFF
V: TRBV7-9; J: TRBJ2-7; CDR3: CSSSPRHEPITYEQYF
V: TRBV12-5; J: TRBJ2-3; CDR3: CASGIAGGTDTQYF
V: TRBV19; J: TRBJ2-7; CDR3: CASSKVQGLVYEQYF
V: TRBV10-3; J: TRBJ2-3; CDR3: CAISGRGSTDTQYF
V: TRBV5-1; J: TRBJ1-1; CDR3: CASSLAEKNTEAFF
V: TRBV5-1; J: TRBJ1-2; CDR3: CASSRGQGEGYTF
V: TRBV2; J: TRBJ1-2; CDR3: CASTFRVGNYGYTF
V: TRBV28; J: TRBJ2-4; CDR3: CASLESVNNIQYF
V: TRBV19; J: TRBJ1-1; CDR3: CASSVMVNTEAFF
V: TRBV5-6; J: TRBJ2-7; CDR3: CASSPTGNPYEQYF
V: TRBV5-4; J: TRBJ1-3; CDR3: CASSLGDYSGNTIYF
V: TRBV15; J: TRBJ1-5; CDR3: CATSRDRGPPNQPQHF
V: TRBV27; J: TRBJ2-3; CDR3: CASSLRPRDHLADTQYF
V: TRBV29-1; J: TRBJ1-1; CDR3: CSAGQGRDTEAFF
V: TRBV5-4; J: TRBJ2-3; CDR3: CASTQGTTGPDTQYF
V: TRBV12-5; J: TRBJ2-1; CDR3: CASGPWGRERNEQFF
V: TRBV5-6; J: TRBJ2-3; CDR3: CASSFSHTQYF
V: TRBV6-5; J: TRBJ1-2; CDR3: CASSNLLGVYGYTF
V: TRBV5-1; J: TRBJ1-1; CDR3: CASSLTAMNTEAFF
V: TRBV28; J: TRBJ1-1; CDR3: CASSYLDRTGGTEAFF
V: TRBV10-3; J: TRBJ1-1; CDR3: CAIDTGMNTEAFF
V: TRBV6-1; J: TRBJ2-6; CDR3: CASSESAGANVLTF
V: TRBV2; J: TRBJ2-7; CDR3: CASRSISQAGEQYF
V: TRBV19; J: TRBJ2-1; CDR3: CASSIDRTSGAAYNEQFF